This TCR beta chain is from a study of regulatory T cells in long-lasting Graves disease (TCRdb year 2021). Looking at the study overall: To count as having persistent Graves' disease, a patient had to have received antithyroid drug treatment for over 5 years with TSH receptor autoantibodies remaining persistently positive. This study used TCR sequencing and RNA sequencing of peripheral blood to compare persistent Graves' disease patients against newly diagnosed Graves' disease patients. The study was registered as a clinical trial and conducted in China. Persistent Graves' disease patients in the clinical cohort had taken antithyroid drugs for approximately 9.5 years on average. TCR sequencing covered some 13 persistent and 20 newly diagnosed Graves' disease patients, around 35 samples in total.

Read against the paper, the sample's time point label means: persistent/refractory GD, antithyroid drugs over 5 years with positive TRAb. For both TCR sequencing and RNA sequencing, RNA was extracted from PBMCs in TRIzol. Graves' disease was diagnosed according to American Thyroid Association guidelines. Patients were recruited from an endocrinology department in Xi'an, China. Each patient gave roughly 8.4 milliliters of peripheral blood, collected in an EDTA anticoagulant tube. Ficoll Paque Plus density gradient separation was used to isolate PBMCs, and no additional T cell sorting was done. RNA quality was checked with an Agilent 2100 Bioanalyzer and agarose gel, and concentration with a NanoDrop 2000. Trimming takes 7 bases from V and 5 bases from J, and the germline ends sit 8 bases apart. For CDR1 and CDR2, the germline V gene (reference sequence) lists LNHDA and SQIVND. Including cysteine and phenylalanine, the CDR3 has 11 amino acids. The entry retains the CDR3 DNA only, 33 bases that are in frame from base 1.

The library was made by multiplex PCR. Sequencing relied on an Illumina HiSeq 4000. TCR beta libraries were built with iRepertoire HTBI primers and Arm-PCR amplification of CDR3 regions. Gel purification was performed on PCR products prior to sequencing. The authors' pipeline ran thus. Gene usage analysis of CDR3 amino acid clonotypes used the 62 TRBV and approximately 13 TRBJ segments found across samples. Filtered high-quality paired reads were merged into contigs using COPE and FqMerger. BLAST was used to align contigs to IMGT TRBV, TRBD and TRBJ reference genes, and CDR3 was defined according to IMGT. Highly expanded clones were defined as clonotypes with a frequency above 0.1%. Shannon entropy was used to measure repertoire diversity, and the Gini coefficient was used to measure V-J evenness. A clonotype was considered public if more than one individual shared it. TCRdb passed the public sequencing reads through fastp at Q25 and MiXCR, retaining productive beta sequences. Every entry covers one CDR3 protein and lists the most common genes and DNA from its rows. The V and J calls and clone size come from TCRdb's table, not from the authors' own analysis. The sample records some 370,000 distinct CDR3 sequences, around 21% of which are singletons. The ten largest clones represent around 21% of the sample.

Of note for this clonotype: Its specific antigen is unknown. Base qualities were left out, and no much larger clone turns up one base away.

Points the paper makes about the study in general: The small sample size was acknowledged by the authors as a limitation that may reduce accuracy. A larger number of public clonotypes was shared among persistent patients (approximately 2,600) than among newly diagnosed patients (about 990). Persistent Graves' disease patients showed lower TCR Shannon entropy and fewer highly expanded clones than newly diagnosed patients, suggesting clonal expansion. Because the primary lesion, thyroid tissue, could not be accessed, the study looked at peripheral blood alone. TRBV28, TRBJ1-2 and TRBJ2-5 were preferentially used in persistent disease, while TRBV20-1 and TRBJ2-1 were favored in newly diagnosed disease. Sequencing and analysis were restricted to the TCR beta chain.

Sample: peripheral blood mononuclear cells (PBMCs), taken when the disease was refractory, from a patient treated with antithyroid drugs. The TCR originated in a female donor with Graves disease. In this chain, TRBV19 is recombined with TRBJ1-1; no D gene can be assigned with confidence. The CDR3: CASKFETEAFF. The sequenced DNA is TGTGCCAGTAAATTCGAGACTGAAGCTTTCTTT.